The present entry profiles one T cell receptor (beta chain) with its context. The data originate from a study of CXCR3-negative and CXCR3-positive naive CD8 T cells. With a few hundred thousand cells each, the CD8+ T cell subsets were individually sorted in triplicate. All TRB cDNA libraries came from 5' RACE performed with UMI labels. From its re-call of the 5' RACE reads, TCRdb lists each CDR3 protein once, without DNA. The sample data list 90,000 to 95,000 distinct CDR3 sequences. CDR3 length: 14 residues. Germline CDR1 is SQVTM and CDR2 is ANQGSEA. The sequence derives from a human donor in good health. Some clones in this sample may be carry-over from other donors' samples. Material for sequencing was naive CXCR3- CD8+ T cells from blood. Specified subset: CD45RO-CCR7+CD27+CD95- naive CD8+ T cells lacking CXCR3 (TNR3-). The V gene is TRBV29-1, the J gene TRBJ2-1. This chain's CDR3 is CSVEALGRYNEQFF.